The present entry profiles one T cell receptor (beta chain) with its context. The antigen is undetermined. The record originates from a study of T cell repertoires in cytomegalovirus infection. Study-wide background: It can be stated that public TCR beta signatures indicated CMV infection as well as a matching HLA type.

This CDR3 region has 14 residues. Germline-derived CDR1 and CDR2 are SGHDT and YYEEEE. V lost 3 bases, J lost 4 bases, and 13 bases lay in between. TCRdb called the reads again in MiXCR, with one record for every CDR3 protein. In the table there are 80,000 or so distinct CDR3 sequences, roughly 40% of which are singletons. Findings and caveats of the study: CMV-specific TCR beta clonotypes restricted by HLA-C were the ones dominating the ex vivo response.

The sample was CD8+ T cells from cultured PBMCs, taken from culture after CMV antigen stimulation. This clonotype was sampled from a human donor in good health (CMV status not recorded). Some clones in this sample may be carry-over from other donors' samples. V gene TRBV5-6 combines with J gene TRBJ1-1; D might be TRBD1 (5 bases). The CDR3: CASSWSGTGTEAFF. CDR3 bases: TGTGCCAGCAGCTGGTCAGGGACCGGCACTGAAGCTTTCTTT.